The present TCR beta chain was sequenced within a study of cytomegalovirus exposure and HLA in healthy donors. Findings and caveats of the study: It was 150 to 200 TCR beta chains that were listed as cytomegalovirus-associated. Rare TCR sequences dominated, though some public TCRs recurred in many donors.

As concerns this clone: As yet, its antigen is unknown.

Whereas donors were nominally healthy upon sampling, unrecorded immune exposures were probable. PCR was performed using 60 Vbeta and 13 Jbeta primers. The authors' processing: In a later analysis, 80 million to 100 million unique TCR beta chains included roughly 11 million shared by two or more donors. Clones were read by immunoSEQ multiplex PCR, and TCRdb kept only the in-frame ones, dropping some. The DNA gave D and trimming, while V, J and clone size come from that table. The sample includes some 120,000 clones, approximately 80% of them seen just once. This TCR was sampled from a young woman in good health and CMV-seronegative. The sequencing sample was made of PBMCs.

The CDR3 region has the DNA TGTGCCAGCAGCTTGGTTGGTGAGGGGGATGAAAAACTGTTTTTT. This codes for CASSLVGEGDEKLFF. The V and J genes are TRBV7-2 and TRBJ1-4, with TRBD1 as a possible D gene (6 bases). The germline gives CDR1 SGHTA, CDR2 FQGNSA. The CDR3 has 15 amino acids. V dropped 3 bases and J dropped 6 bases, with 14 bases sitting between them.